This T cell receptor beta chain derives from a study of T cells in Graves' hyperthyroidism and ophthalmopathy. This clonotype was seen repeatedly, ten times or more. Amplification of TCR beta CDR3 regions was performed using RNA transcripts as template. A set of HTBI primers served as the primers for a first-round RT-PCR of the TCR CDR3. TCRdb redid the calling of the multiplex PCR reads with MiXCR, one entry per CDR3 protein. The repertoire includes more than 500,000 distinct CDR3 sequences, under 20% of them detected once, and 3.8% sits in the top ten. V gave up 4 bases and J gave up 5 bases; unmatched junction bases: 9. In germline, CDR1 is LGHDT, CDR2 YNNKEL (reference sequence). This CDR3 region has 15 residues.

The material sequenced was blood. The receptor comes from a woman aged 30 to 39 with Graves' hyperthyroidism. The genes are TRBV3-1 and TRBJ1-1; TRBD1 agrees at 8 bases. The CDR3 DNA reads TGTGCCAGCAGCCCGACAGGGGAGGGCGGGACTGAAGCTTTCTTT. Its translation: CASSPTGEGGTEAFF.